This passage covers 19 T cell receptor beta chains from one sample sequenced in a study of Graves' ophthalmopathy and Graves' hyperthyroidism. CDR3 regions of TCR beta were amplified from RNA transcripts. HTBI primers were employed in first-round RT-PCR, then a second-round multiplex PCR followed. TCRdb called the multiplex PCR reads again in MiXCR, with one record for every CDR3 protein. The table lists roughly 410,000 distinct CDR3 sequences, approximately 15% of them singletons, with roughly 7% in the top ten. Sequenced: peripheral blood. The receptors here all came from a young woman with stable Graves' hyperthyroidism.

This clonotype occurred many times. The chain has TRBV7-8 and TRBJ1-6, with TRBD1 as a possible D gene (5 bases). Per germline, CDR1 SGHVS and CDR2 FQNEAQ. V was clipped by 3 bases and J by 10 bases, with 7 bases between them. The CDR3 sequence is 12 residues long. CDR3 bases: TGTGCCAGCAGCTTGGGGGAATCACCCCTCCACTTT. Protein: CASSLGESPLHF.

This clonotype was detected a few times. The chain is built from TRBV6-1 and TRBJ2-7; D is undetermined. Looked up from germline, CDR1 is MNHNS and CDR2 is SASEGT. V was cut by 6 bases and J by 3 bases, with 9 bases left in between. The CDR3 contains 12 residues. This CDR3 is CASSSYLYEQYF. The CDR3 nucleotides are TGTGCCAGCAGCTCTTATCTCTACGAGCAGTACTTC.

This clonotype was seen at least ten times. The chain has TRBV7-2 and TRBJ1-6; D is possibly TRBD1 (6 bases). V was clipped by 4 bases and J by 8 bases, with 6 bases between them. The CDR3 is 12 amino acids. Germline values: CDR1 SGHTA, CDR2 FQGNSA. This CDR3 is CASSYRDSPLHF. The DNA of the CDR3 is TGTGCCAGCAGCTACAGGGATTCACCCCTCCACTTT. Based on the CDR3 plus reference TRBV7-2 and TRBJ1-6, the full variable domain is GAGVSQSPSNKVTEKGKDVELRCDPISGHTALYWYRQSLGQGLEFLIYFQGNSAPDKSGLPSDRFSAERTGGSVSTLTIQRTQQEDSAVYLCASSYRDSPLHFGNGTRLTVT.

There are many counts of this clonotype. The rearrangement links TRBV12-3 or TRBV12-4 to TRBJ2-7, with TRBD2 matching over 8 bases. The J segment lost 2 bases and the V segment lost 1 base, leaving 4 bases of the junction unmatched. This CDR3 spans 15 amino acids. CDR3 loop: CASSLEAGGTYEQYF. The CDR3 region has the DNA TGTGCCAGCAGTTTAGAGGCGGGGGGCACCTACGAGCAGTACTTC.

The chain joins TRBV12-3 or TRBV12-4 to TRBJ1-1; D call uncertain. V was cut by 4 bases and J by 1 base, with 10 bases left in between. CDR3 size: 14 residues. The CDR3: CASSSSDRNTEAFF. The DNA of the CDR3 is TGTGCCAGCAGTTCCTCAGACCGGAACACTGAAGCTTTCTTT.

This clonotype was seen a few times. The gene calls are TRBV7-9 and TRBJ2-5; TRBD2 matches 8 bases. V was clipped by 5 bases and J by 5 bases; unmatched bases: 10. The length of the CDR3 is 15 residues. Germline V CDR1 and CDR2: SEHNR, FQNEAQ (reference sequence). This CDR3 reads CASSPWRGATETQYF. The CDR3 DNA reads TGTGCCAGCAGCCCCTGGCGGGGGGCCACGGAGACCCAGTACTTC.

This clonotype appeared many times. The chain is built from TRBV6-5 and TRBJ1-2; TRBD1 aligns across 8 bases. V dropped 0 bases and J dropped 8; count of bases not matched to a gene: 8. The germline gives CDR1 MNHEY, CDR2 SVGAGI. The CDR3 covers 15 residues. CDR3 sequence (DNA): TGTGCCAGCAGTTACTCGACAGGGGCCGGCGGGGGCTACACCTTC. It encodes CASSYSTGAGGGYTF.

This rearrangement joins TRBV13 to TRBJ2-7; D perhaps matches TRBD1 (6 bases). V lost 0 bases and J lost 4, with 13 bases in between. The CDR3 spans 15 residues. Germline-derived CDR1 and CDR2 are PRHDT and FYEKMQ (reference sequence). The CDR3 sequence: CASSLGGTRSYEQYF. For the CDR3, the DNA is TGTGCCAGCAGCTTAGGGGGGACACGGTCGTACGAGCAGTACTTC.

This clonotype has a count of ten or more. The gene calls are TRBV14 and TRBJ2-7; 7 bases are shared with TRBD1. V trimming: 6 bases; J trimming: 3 bases; junction bases outside the gene matches: 8. CDR1 is SGHDN and CDR2 is FVKESK in the germline V gene. The CDR3 extends over 14 amino acids. The CDR3 coding sequence is TGTGCCAGCAGTATGGGACAGAGAAGCTACGAGCAGTACTTC. Translating it yields CASSMGQRSYEQYF. The whole variable domain, filled in from reference TRBV14 and TRBJ2-7, reads EAGVTQFPSHSVIEKGQTVTLRCDPISGHDNLYWYRRVMGKEIKFLLHFVKESKQDESGMPNNRFLAERTGGTYSTLKVQPAELEDSGVYFCASSMGQRSYEQYFGPGTRLTVT.

This clonotype was observed at least ten times. This sequence joins TRBV7-2 and TRBJ1-1; no clear D. Germline assignment: CDR1 SGHTA and CDR2 FQGNSA. V shed 2 bases and J shed 4 bases, with 8 bases lying between them. The CDR3 totals 13 residues. The CDR3 bases are TGTGCCAGCAGCTTAAAGAATCCCACTGAAGCTTTCTTT. This codes for CASSLKNPTEAFF.

This clonotype was seen at least ten times. The chain links TRBV7-2 to TRBJ2-7; tentative D call: TRBD2 (5 bases). V gave up 3 bases and J gave up 0 bases, with 6 bases separating them. The CDR3 runs to 13 residues. Per germline, CDR1 SGHTA and CDR2 FQGNSA. The CDR3 is CASSFGISYEQYF. DNA for the CDR3: TGTGCCAGCAGCTTCGGGATCTCCTACGAGCAGTACTTC. The full variable domain, in which reference TRBV7-2 and TRBJ2-7 provide the parts outside the CDR3, is GAGVSQSPSNKVTEKGKDVELRCDPISGHTALYWYRQSLGQGLEFLIYFQGNSAPDKSGLPSDRFSAERTGGSVSTLTIQRTQQEDSAVYLCASSFGISYEQYFGPGTRLTVT.

V and J are TRBV18 and TRBJ1-5, with a possible D match to TRBD2 (5 bases). The better agreement between TRBJ2-3 and the DNA end casts doubt on the J call. CDR3 length: 13 residues. Per germline, CDR1 KGHSH and CDR2 LQKENI. The CDR3 spells CASSFSGNQPQYF. The CDR3 DNA is TGTGCCAGCTCATTTTCCGGGAATCAGCCCCAGTATTTT.

The chain joins TRBV20-1 to TRBJ2-5, with 10 bases identical to TRBD2. This CDR3 has 15 residues. Trimming at V came to 1 base and at J to 3 bases, leaving 5 bases not matched to a gene. Germline V gene sequence: CDR1 DFQATT, CDR2 SNEGSKA (reference sequence). The CDR3 coding sequence is TGCAGTGCTAGAGGGCTAGCGGGGGAAGAAGAGACCCAGTACTTC. This gives the protein CSARGLAGEEETQYF.

The gene calls are TRBV4-2 and TRBJ1-1; D remains ambiguous. Germline CDR1 is LGHNA and CDR2 is YNFKEQ. This CDR3 region has 11 residues. Trimming removed 5 bases at V and 6 bases at J, with 7 bases between. CDR3 loop: CASSYDSEAFF. In nucleotides, the CDR3 is TGTGCCAGCAGCTACGATTCTGAAGCTTTCTTT.

About this clonotype itself: It may be a read error: a sequence one base away is much more abundant. V gene TRBV5-1 combines with J gene TRBJ1-2; 8 bases match TRBD1. Germline V CDR1 and CDR2: SGHRS, YFSETQ. The CDR3 runs to 15 residues. CDR3 protein: CASILALGQDYGYTF. The CDR3 DNA follows: TGCGCCAGCATCTTGGCCTTGGGACAGGACTATGGCTACACCTTC.

This clonotype was recorded a few times. This may arise from a read error, as a much more abundant clone is one base away. This chain uses TRBV27 with TRBJ2-5, with D unresolved. The CDR3 is 14 residues long. Germline CDR1 MNHEY, CDR2 SMNVEV (reference sequence). The germline V and J ends were trimmed by 1 base and 1 base, with 7 bases remaining between them. CDR3 region: CASSLWCGQETQYF. In DNA, the CDR3 is TGTGCCAGCAGTTTATGGTGCGGCCAAGAGACCCAGTACTTC.

The chain combines TRBV9 with TRBJ1-2; D is unclear. Germline-derived CDR1 and CDR2 are SGDLS and YYNGEE. The V gene lost 3 bases and the J gene lost 6 bases, with 15 bases spanning the gap. The CDR3 has 14 residues. The CDR3 reads CASSARSWTDGYTF. The CDR3 coding sequence is TGTGCCAGCAGCGCCCGGTCTTGGACGGATGGCTACACCTTC.

The V and J genes are TRBV11-3 and TRBJ2-4; 9 bases are a match to TRBD1. The germline V gene has CDR1 SGHNT and CDR2 YENEEA. Germline trimming cut 2 bases from V and 5 bases from J; bases unmatched to any gene: 1. CDR3 length: 14 amino acids. CDR3 coding DNA: TGTGCCAGCAGCTTACGGGACAGGGAAAACATTCAGTACTTC. This sequence encodes CASSLRDRENIQYF. Combining the CDR3 with reference TRBV11-3 and TRBJ2-4 gives the whole variable domain EAGVVQSPRYKIIEKKQPVAFWCNPISGHNTLYWYLQNLGQGPELLIRYENEEAVDDSQLPKDRFSAERLKGVDSTLKIQPAELGDSAVYLCASSLRDRENIQYFGAGTRLSVL.

This clonotype was detected ten times or more. V and J are TRBV18 and TRBJ2-5; 8 nucleotides agree with TRBD1. Germline V gene lookup returns CDR1 KGHSH and CDR2 LQKENI. J lost 4 bases, V lost 7 bases, and 5 bases had no gene match. The CDR3 length is 13 residues. The DNA for the CDR3 is TGTGCCAGCTTATTCGACAGGGGAGAGACCCAGTACTTC. It yields the protein CASLFDRGETQYF.